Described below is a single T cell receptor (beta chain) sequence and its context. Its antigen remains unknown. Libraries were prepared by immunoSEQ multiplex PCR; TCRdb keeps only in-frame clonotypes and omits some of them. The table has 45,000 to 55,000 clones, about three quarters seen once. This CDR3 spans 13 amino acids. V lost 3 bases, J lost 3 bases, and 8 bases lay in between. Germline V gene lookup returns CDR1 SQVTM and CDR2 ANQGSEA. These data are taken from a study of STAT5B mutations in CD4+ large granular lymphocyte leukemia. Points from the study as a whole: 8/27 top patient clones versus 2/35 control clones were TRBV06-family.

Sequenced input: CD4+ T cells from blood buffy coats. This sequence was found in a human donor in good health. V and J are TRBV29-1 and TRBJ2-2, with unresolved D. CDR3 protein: CSVEQTYTGELFF. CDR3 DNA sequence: TGCAGCGTTGAGCAGACTTACACCGGGGAGCTGTTTTTT.